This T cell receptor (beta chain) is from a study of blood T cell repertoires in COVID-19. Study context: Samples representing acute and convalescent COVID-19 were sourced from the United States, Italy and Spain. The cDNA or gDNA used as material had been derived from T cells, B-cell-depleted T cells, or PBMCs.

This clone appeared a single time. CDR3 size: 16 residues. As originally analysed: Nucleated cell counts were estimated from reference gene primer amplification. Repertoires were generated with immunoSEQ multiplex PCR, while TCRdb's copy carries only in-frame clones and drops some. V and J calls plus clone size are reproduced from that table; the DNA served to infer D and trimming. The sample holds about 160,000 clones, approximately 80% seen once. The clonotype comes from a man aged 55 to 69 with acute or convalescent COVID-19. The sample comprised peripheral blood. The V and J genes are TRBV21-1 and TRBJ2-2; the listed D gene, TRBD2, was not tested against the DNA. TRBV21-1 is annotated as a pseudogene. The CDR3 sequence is CASSKGGPANTGELFF. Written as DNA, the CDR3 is TGTGCCAGCAGCAAAGGAGGGCCCGCGAACACCGGGGAGCTGTTTTTT.